The following is a T cell receptor (beta chain) sequence with its context. The antigen is unknown. The junction departs from the called germline gene at one end, perhaps through a read error. These data come from a study of T cells after yellow fever vaccination. Universal primer sites and UMIs were introduced during 5'RACE template-switching synthesis of TCR cDNA. TCRdb processed the 5' RACE reads anew with MiXCR; each CDR3 protein has one entry. The repertoire has 300,000 to 450,000 distinct CDR3 sequences, 6.2% of them found once; the top ten carry over 12%. There are 13 residues in the CDR3. CDR1 is GTSNPN, CDR2 SVGIG, per germline (reference sequence). Study observations and caveats: Boosting was followed by the reappearance of most primary-vaccination clones (approximately 95% CD4, about 89% CD8). Peaking on day 5 versus 15, the secondary response was faster but weaker. Repertoires sorted by FACS could include abundant clonotypes that are contaminants from the bulk population.

V usage is TRBV30 and J usage is TRBJ2-7; 7 positions match TRBD1. This material consisted of PBMCs, taken 5 days after the yellow fever booster vaccination. The clonotype comes from a young man who received the YFV17D yellow fever vaccine. The CDR3 nucleotides read TGTGCCGGGAAAGGGACAGCCCACCTCGAGGAGTACTTC. Translated, it gives CAGKGTAHLEEYF.